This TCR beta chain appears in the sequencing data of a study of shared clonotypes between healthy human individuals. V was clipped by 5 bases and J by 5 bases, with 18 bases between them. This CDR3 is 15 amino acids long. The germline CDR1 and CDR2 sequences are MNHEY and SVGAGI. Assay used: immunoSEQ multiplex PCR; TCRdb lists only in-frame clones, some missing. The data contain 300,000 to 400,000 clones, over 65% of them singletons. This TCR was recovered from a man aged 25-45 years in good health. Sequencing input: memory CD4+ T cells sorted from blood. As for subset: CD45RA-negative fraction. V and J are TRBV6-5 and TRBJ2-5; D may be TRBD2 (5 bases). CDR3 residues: CASSPLGVQRETQYF. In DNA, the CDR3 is TGTGCCAGCAGTCCTCTGGGAGTACAGAGGGAGACCCAGTACTTC.